A selection of T cell receptor beta chains follows, all from one sample in a study of cytomegalovirus exposure and HLA in healthy donors. The repertoire was sequenced with immunoSEQ multiplex PCR; TCRdb's copy has only in-frame clones and lacks some. The sample yields some 150,000 clones, 55% to 75% seen once. The sequencing sample was made of PBMCs. The receptors were sampled from a man aged 50-59 years in good health and CMV-seropositive. CDR3s include the opening cysteine and the closing phenylalanine or tryptophan. The order of the fields is V gene, CDR3 length, J gene, CDR3 protein.

v_gene: TRBV6-5
len: 15
j_gene: TRBJ2-1
CDR3aa: CASRNTAGGPHEQFF

v_gene: TRBV25-1
len: 16
j_gene: TRBJ2-1
CDR3aa: CASSIIAGRSYNEQFF

v_gene: TRBV7-2
len: 11
j_gene: TRBJ2-1
CDR3aa: CASSLTIEQFF

v_gene: TRBV19
len: 14
j_gene: TRBJ1-2
CDR3aa: CASSIAVGNYGYTF

v_gene: TRBV4-3
len: 17
j_gene: TRBJ2-7
CDR3aa: CASSHSLTGVDTYEQYF

v_gene: TRBV6-4
len: 14
j_gene: TRBJ2-1
CDR3aa: CASSPGLAYNEQFF

v_gene: TRBV5-5
len: 13
j_gene: TRBJ2-5
CDR3aa: CASSLLYQETQYF

v_gene: TRBV10-2
len: 14
j_gene: TRBJ1-1
CDR3aa: CASISERATPEAFF

v_gene: TRBV27
len: 16
j_gene: TRBJ2-1
CDR3aa: CASRPTWRVPGNEQFF

v_gene: TRBV6-5
len: 14
j_gene: TRBJ1-1
CDR3aa: CASSYSDREFEAFF

v_gene: TRBV7-8
len: 14
j_gene: TRBJ1-2
CDR3aa: CASSLTPGGNGYTF

v_gene: TRBV18
len: 16
j_gene: TRBJ2-7
CDR3aa: CASSPGGSAPPYEQYF

v_gene: TRBV5-1
len: 13
j_gene: TRBJ2-2
CDR3aa: CASTRPGSGELFF

v_gene: TRBV6-1
len: 14
j_gene: TRBJ1-1
CDR3aa: CASSDRWGGTEAFF

v_gene: TRBV7-9
len: 17
j_gene: TRBJ1-1
CDR3aa: CASSLRAAGKMNTEAFF

v_gene: TRBV5-1
len: 16
j_gene: TRBJ2-5
CDR3aa: CASSLRAGEIQETQYF

v_gene: TRBV6-6
len: 15
j_gene: TRBJ1-5
CDR3aa: CASSSREGGNQPQHF

v_gene: TRBV6-4
len: 14
j_gene: TRBJ2-2
CDR3aa: CASSPSRDTGELFF